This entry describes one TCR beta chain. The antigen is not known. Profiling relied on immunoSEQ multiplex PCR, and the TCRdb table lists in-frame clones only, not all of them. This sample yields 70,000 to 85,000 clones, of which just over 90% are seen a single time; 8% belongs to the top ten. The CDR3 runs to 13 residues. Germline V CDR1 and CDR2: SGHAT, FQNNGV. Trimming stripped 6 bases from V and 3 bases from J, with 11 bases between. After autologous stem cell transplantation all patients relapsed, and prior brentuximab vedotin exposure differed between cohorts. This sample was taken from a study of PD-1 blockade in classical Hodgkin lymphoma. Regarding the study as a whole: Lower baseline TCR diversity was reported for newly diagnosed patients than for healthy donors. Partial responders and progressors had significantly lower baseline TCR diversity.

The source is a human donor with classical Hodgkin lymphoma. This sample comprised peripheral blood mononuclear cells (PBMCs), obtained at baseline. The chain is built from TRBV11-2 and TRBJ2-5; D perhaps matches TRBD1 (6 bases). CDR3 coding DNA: TGTGCCAGCAGACCACAGGGTGAAGAGACCCAGTACTTC. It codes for CASRPQGEETQYF.